Listed here is a single T cell receptor beta chain. Treatment of patients with chemo-refractory metastatic non-small-cell lung cancer consisted of focal radiation plus CTLA-4 blockade with ipilimumab. The sample belongs to a study of radiotherapy plus CTLA-4 blockade in lung cancer. V was cut by 1 base and J by 3 bases, with 10 bases left in between. The CDR3 has 14 amino acids. Germline V lookup: CDR1 LGHNA, CDR2 YSLEER. The repertoire was sequenced with immunoSEQ multiplex PCR; TCRdb's copy has only in-frame clones and lacks some. The data hold about 30,000 clones, with around 80% observed a single time.

Source: peripheral blood, taken from a patient treated with radiotherapy plus ipilimumab. The TCR was taken from a human donor with non-small cell lung cancer that progressed on radiotherapy plus ipilimumab. The chain couples TRBV4-3 to TRBJ2-7; D uncertain. CDR3 residues: CASSQGDTNYEQYF. The CDR3 DNA is TGCGCCAGCAGCCAAGGGGATACTAACTACGAGCAGTACTTC.